The present entry profiles one T cell receptor beta chain with its context. Its matching antigen is unknown. The sample belongs to a study of cytotoxic CD8 clonotypes in ibrutinib-treated CLL. Study-level information: Responses comprised 24 partial and 2 complete; at median around 67 months, approximately 14 remained remitted and about twelve progressed. Among the samples, the mean was about 270,000 productive templates and 85,000 to 95,000 productive rearrangements.

Points from the study as a whole: Public clonotypes showed up rarely, and on treatment they shrank or held steady. Rising at ibrutinib response, clonality subsequently fell back toward baseline at progression.

Only in-frame clones appear in the TCRdb table, and some are missing; sequencing was by immunoSEQ multiplex PCR. The table records roughly 130,000 clones, 75% to 95% of them present only once. The CDR3 sequence is 13 residues long. Germline V lookup: CDR1 SEHNR, CDR2 FQNEAQ (reference sequence). V shed 5 bases and J shed 5 bases, with 12 bases lying between them. This TCR derives from a human donor with chronic lymphocytic leukemia. The input for sequencing was PBMCs, taken after 12 months of ibrutinib treatment. The V gene is TRBV7-9, the J gene TRBJ2-5; no firm D call. The CDR3 region is CASSRSTRETQYF. The CDR3 nucleotides read TGTGCCAGCAGCCGGAGCACGCGGGAGACCCAGTACTTC.